The 24 T cell receptor beta chains listed next were all sequenced from one sample in a study of T cells after yellow fever vaccination. TCRdb independently ran MiXCR on the 5' RACE reads; one entry per CDR3 protein. The data show roughly 500,000 distinct CDR3 sequences, approximately 21% seen once. This sample comprised PBMCs, obtained 15 days after the yellow fever booster vaccination. Source of these receptors: a man younger than 45 who received the YFV17D yellow fever vaccine.

The rearrangement links TRBV7-8 to TRBJ2-1; the D is unclear. Looked up from germline, CDR1 is SGHVS and CDR2 is FQNEAQ. Trimming shortened V by 8 bases and J by 4 bases, and 12 bases separated the two germline ends. The CDR3 totals 13 residues. The CDR3 region is CASAATEYNEQFF. The CDR3 coding sequence is TGTGCCAGCGCAGCCACTGAGTACAATGAGCAGTTCTTC.

There are a few counts of this clonotype. The V gene is TRBV5-6, the J gene TRBJ2-5; D ambiguous. Trimming cost V 0 bases and J 4 bases, with 13 bases left between them. Germline V gene data show CDR1 as SGHDT and CDR2 as YYEEEE. The CDR3 is made up of 15 amino acids. The CDR3 reads CASSLAVGSAETQYF. For the CDR3, the DNA is TGTGCCAGCAGCTTGGCTGTGGGCAGCGCAGAGACCCAGTACTTC.

This clonotype was detected only a few times. This chain links TRBV5-1 with TRBJ2-1; TRBD2 aligns across 15 bases. From germline, CDR1 is SGHRS and CDR2 YFSETQ. V shed 2 bases, J shed 7 bases, and the junction held 4 bases outside the gene matches. CDR3 size: 16 residues. The CDR3 DNA reads as TGCGCCAGCAGCTTAGGGGGGACTAGCGGGAGGAATGAGCAGTTCTTC. Its translation: CASSLGGTSGRNEQFF.

The gene calls are TRBV12-5 and TRBJ2-1, with 13 bases fitting TRBD2. Germline lookup yields CDR1 LGHNT and CDR2 FRNRAP. With 1 base clipped from V and 9 bases from J, the junction kept 0 bases outside the gene matches. This CDR3 contains 14 residues. The CDR3 DNA reads as TGTGCTAGTGGTTTGGGACTAGCGGGAGGTGAGCAGTTCTTC. Translation gives CASGLGLAGGEQFF.

This clonotype came up a few times. The chain has TRBV15 and TRBJ2-7; 8 positions agree with TRBD1. The ends lost 3 bases at V and 4 bases at J; junction bases unmatched: 2. This CDR3 has 13 amino acids. Germline V gene sequence: CDR1 LNHNV, CDR2 YYDKDF (reference sequence). In nucleotides, the CDR3 is TGTGCCACCAGCAGGGACAGGGAGTACGAGCAGTACTTC. The encoded protein is CATSRDREYEQYF.

The V and J genes are TRBV2 and TRBJ2-1; D remains unclear. The V gene lost 7 bases and the J gene lost 0 bases, with 10 bases spanning the gap. The germline CDR1 and CDR2 sequences are SNHLY and FYNNEI. The CDR3 contains 14 residues. As DNA, the CDR3 is TGTGCCAGCATTCAAGGGTTCTCCTACAATGAGCAGTTCTTC. Translated: CASIQGFSYNEQFF.

In its sample, this clonotype was seen a few times. The rearrangement uses TRBV4-3 and TRBJ2-1; D gene uncertain. The CDR3 loop spans 16 amino acids. The germline V gene has CDR1 LGHNA and CDR2 YSLEER. Trimming took off 0 bases at V and 8 bases at J, with 17 bases between the two ends. CDR3 loop: CASSQEIEGFADEQFF. The DNA for the CDR3 is TGCGCCAGCAGCCAAGAAATAGAAGGGTTTGCGGATGAGCAGTTCTTC.

The chain employs TRBV9 and TRBJ2-3, with 8 bases identical to TRBD2. Germline V gene lookup returns CDR1 SGDLS and CDR2 YYNGEE. This CDR3 region has 17 residues. The J segment lost 6 bases and the V segment lost 0 bases, leaving 12 bases of the junction unmatched. The CDR3 bases are TGTGCCAGCAGCGTAGAGGGTCGAGCGGGAGTCGCGGATACGCAGTATTTT. It specifies CASSVEGRAGVADTQYF.

Only a few counts were recorded for this clonotype. The chain is built from TRBV14 and TRBJ1-6; D is ambiguous. CDR1 and CDR2 from the germline V gene are SGHDN and FVKESK. V dropped 4 bases and J dropped 8 bases, with 9 bases sitting between them. The CDR3 is 13 residues long. This CDR3 reads CASSPGPYSPLHF. The CDR3 bases are TGTGCCAGCAGCCCGGGCCCGTATTCACCCCTCCACTTT.

The J gene is TRBJ2-7, the V gene TRBV7-6; D unclear. Trimming took 4 bases from V and 6 from J, leaving 10 bases between them. CDR1 and CDR2 from the germline V gene are SGHVS and FNYEAQ. The length of the CDR3 is 12 residues. The CDR3 sequence is CASSSQVGEQYF. CDR3 nucleotide sequence: TGTGCCAGCAGCTCCCAGGTGGGCGAGCAGTACTTC.

This clonotype occurred a few times. This chain uses TRBV12-3 or TRBV12-4 with TRBJ2-3, with TRBD2 matching 11 bases. J was trimmed by 0 bases and V by 6 bases; bases with no gene match: 8. This CDR3 spans 17 amino acids. CDR3 region: CASSLGLAEISTDTQYF. For the CDR3, the DNA is TGTGCCAGCAGCCTGGGACTAGCGGAGATCAGCACAGATACGCAGTATTTT.

This clonotype was found many times. The V gene is TRBV5-1, the J gene TRBJ1-1; 7 bases agree with TRBD1. The CDR3 spans 14 residues. Trimming took 0 bases from V and 1 from J; bases not matched to a gene: 0. CDR1 and CDR2 from the germline V gene are SGHRS and YFSETQ. CDR3 sequence reads: CASSLEGANTEAFF. CDR3 DNA: TGCGCCAGCAGCTTGGAGGGGGCGAACACTGAAGCTTTCTTT.

V is TRBV5-1 and J is TRBJ1-2, with TRBD1 matching over 7 bases. Germline lookup yields CDR1 SGHRS and CDR2 YFSETQ. This CDR3 is built from 15 residues. Trimming removed 0 bases from V and 2 bases from J; junction bases left unmatched: 4. The CDR3 nucleotides are TGCGCCAGCAGCTTGGACGGGACAGAGAACTATGGCTACACCTTC. It translates to CASSLDGTENYGYTF.

A note on this clonotype: The junction and the germline gene differ at one end; a read error may be behind it. The chain has TRBV7-2 and TRBJ2-3; 10 bases align to TRBD2. The CDR3 runs 17 residues. Germline V gene lookup returns CDR1 SGHTA and CDR2 FQGNSA. The CDR3 coding sequence is TGTGCCAGCACCGTAAACGGAGCGGGAGGGAAGTCAGATACGCGGTATTTT. Translating gives CASTVNGAGGKSDTRYF.

The chain uses TRBV29-1 and TRBJ2-3, with TRBD2 matching over 7 bases. The CDR3 sequence is 14 residues long. Germline-derived CDR1 and CDR2 are SQVTM and ANQGSEA. V lost 3 bases and J lost 1; bases outside the gene matches: 4. The CDR3 nucleotides read TGCAGCGTTGATGTGGGAGGGGGCACAGATACGCAGTATTTT. Translating it yields CSVDVGGGTDTQYF.

The rearrangement joins TRBV24-1 to TRBJ2-1, with TRBD2 matching over 9 bases. Losses at the gene ends were 4 bases for V and 6 bases for J; bases not matched to a gene: 9. The CDR3 contains 16 residues. Looked up from germline, CDR1 is KGHDR and CDR2 is SFDVKD. This CDR3 reads CATSDPGGSGGNEQFF. The CDR3 DNA reads TGTGCCACCAGTGACCCCGGGGGTAGCGGGGGCAATGAGCAGTTCTTC.

This clonotype was observed a handful of times. The chain has TRBV6-6 and TRBJ1-6; TRBD1 might be the D (5 bases). Germline V gene lookup returns CDR1 MNHNY and CDR2 SVGAGI (reference sequence). Deletions cut 9 bases from V and 8 bases from J, with 14 bases between. CDR3 size: 13 residues. The CDR3 DNA follows: TGTGCCAGTGTCGGGGGGAAGGATTCACCCCTCCACTTT. It is translated as CASVGGKDSPLHF.

Only a few counts were recorded for this clonotype. The rearrangement links TRBV27 to TRBJ1-5; D is possibly TRBD1 (6 bases). V was shortened by 6 bases and J by 2 bases, with 8 bases between the two germline ends. The CDR3 runs 13 residues. Germline-derived CDR1 and CDR2 are MNHEY and SMNVEV (reference sequence). The CDR3 reads CASRGQGNQPQHF. CDR3 nucleotide sequence: TGTGCCAGCAGGGGACAAGGCAATCAGCCCCAGCATTTT.

V is TRBV28 and J is TRBJ2-7, with D possibly TRBD1 on 5 matching bases. The CDR3 contains 13 residues. CDR1 is MDHEN and CDR2 is SYDVKM in the germline V gene. CDR3 DNA sequence: TGTGCAACCTGGGGCTCACCGACCTACGAGCAGTACTTC. Protein product: CATWGSPTYEQYF.

On this clonotype itself: One junction end disagrees with the germline gene, perhaps due to a read error. This chain links TRBV7-9 with TRBJ2-5, with D possibly being TRBD1 or TRBD2 (5 bases each). This CDR3 has 11 residues. Germline-derived CDR1 and CDR2 are SEHNR and FQNEAQ (reference sequence). CDR3 nucleotides: TGTGCCAGCAGCTATGAGGGACCGGTCCGCTTC. Amino acid sequence: CASSYEGPVRF.

The chain employs TRBV27 and TRBJ2-5; D possibly corresponds to TRBD2 (6 bases). The germline V gene has CDR1 MNHEY and CDR2 SMNVEV (reference sequence). Trimming took 6 bases from V and 0 from J, leaving 8 bases between them. This CDR3 region has 13 residues. The CDR3 sequence: CASRRRDQETQYF. Here the CDR3 DNA reads TGTGCCAGCAGGAGGAGGGACCAAGAGACCCAGTACTTC.

The chain uses TRBV6-2 or TRBV6-3 and TRBJ2-3; possible D gene TRBD1, 6 bases. Germline V gene lookup returns CDR1 MNHEY and CDR2 SVGEGT. The V end was cut by 3 bases, the J end by 1 base, with 11 bases between. CDR3 size: 15 residues. The CDR3 bases are TGTGCCAGCAGTTATAGGGCAGGGGGCACAGATACGCAGTATTTT. Residues: CASSYRAGGTDTQYF.

This clonotype was picked up a small number of times. V and J are TRBV20-1 and TRBJ2-3, with D perhaps matching TRBD2 (6 bases). This CDR3 contains 13 residues. Germline CDR1 DFQATT, CDR2 SNEGSKA (reference sequence). V was cut by 6 bases and J by 2 bases, with 12 bases left in between. The CDR3: CSALLANTDTQYF. DNA for the CDR3: TGCAGTGCCCTCCTAGCGAACACAGATACGCAGTATTTT.

CDR3 nucleotides: TGTGCCAGCACTTCTCCCGGGACAGGGGAATACGAGCAGTACTTC. Protein product: CASTSPGTGEYEQYF. The gene calls are TRBV27 and TRBJ2-7, with 10 bases fitting TRBD1. V lost 7 bases and J lost 4; bases outside the gene matches: 10. Germline V gene sequence: CDR1 MNHEY, CDR2 SMNVEV (reference sequence). The CDR3 consists of 15 residues.